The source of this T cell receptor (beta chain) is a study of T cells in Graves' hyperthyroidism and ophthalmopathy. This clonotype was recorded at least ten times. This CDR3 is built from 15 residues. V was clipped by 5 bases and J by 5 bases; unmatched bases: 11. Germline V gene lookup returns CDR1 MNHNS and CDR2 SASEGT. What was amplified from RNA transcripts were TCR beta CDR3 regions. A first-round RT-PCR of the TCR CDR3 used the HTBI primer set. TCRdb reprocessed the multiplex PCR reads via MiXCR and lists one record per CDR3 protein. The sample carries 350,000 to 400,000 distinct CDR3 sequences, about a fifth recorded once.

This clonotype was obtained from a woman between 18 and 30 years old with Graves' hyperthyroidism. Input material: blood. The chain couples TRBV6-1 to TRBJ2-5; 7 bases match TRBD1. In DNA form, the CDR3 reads TGTGCCAGCAGTCCCCCGGGACAGTCATGGGAGACCCAGTACTTC. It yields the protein CASSPPGQSWETQYF.